The 16 T cell receptor beta chains below were found in one sample sequenced in a study of cytomegalovirus exposure and HLA in healthy donors. The primer mix had 60 Vbeta and 13 Jbeta primers. The table came from immunoSEQ multiplex PCR; TCRdb's copy has only in-frame clones and leaves some out. The table lists 45,000 to 60,000 clones, roughly 73% of them singletons. What was sequenced was PBMCs. The receptors originated from a man aged 18 to 30 in good health and CMV-seronegative.

The chain carries TRBV5-4 and TRBJ2-5, with 8 bases that match TRBD2. This CDR3 has 17 residues. V was clipped by 4 bases and J by 3 bases; unmatched bases: 14. Germline CDR1 and CDR2: SGHNT and YYREEE (reference sequence). CDR3 sequence reads: CASSTSGGRRGKETQYF. CDR3 in DNA: TGTGCCAGCAGCACCTCGGGGGGGCGGCGGGGGAAAGAGACCCAGTACTTC.

The V call is TRBV5-1, the J call TRBJ2-7; D not certain. V was shortened by 0 bases and J by 2 bases, with 12 bases between the two germline ends. Germline CDR1 SGHRS, CDR2 YFSETQ. This CDR3 comprises 15 residues. CDR3 loop: CASSLAQSGPYEQYF. In DNA form, the CDR3 reads TGCGCCAGCAGCTTGGCCCAATCAGGCCCCTACGAGCAGTACTTC. The full variable domain, completed using reference TRBV5-1 and TRBJ2-7, is KAGVTQTPRYLIKTRGQQVTLSCSPISGHRSVSWYQQTPGQGLQFLFEYFSETQRNKGNFPGRFSGRQFSNSRSEMNVSTLELGDSALYLCASSLAQSGPYEQYFGPGTRLTVT.

This chain connects TRBV4-1 to TRBJ1-5; TRBD1 is a possible D gene (6 bases). The V end was cut by 3 bases, the J end by 4 bases, with 10 bases between. This CDR3 region has 14 residues. Germline CDR1 MGHRA, CDR2 YSYEKL. CDR3 nucleotides: TGCGCCAGCAGCCACCTAGGACAGAATCAGCCCCAGCATTTT. It is translated as CASSHLGQNQPQHF.

Notes on this clone: This specimen includes other DNA sequences encoding the same CDR3. The V and J genes are TRBV7-3 and TRBJ2-2; tentative D call: TRBD2 (5 bases). Germline CDR1 SGHTA, CDR2 FQGTGA. This CDR3 is 13 amino acids long. V was cut by 5 bases and J by 6 bases, with 10 bases left in between. DNA for the CDR3: TGTGCCAGCAGCCTATATAGCGCCGGGGAGCTGTTTTTT. It is translated as CASSLYSAGELFF.

The V and J genes are TRBV4-2 and TRBJ1-2; 8 positions agree with TRBD1. Per the germline V gene, CDR1 is LGHNA and CDR2 is YNFKEQ. The CDR3 contains 15 residues. The trim removed 3 bases at V and 3 bases at J, leaving 6 bases unmatched. CDR3 sequence reads: CASSQGTGRHYGYTF. The CDR3 nucleotides are TGTGCCAGCAGCCAGGGGACAGGAAGGCACTATGGCTACACCTTC.

V is TRBV7-9 and J is TRBJ2-3; D call uncertain. Germline assignment: CDR1 SEHNR and CDR2 FQNEAQ (reference sequence). The CDR3 runs 14 residues. V was pared by 5 bases and J by 4 bases, with 13 bases between. The CDR3 region has the DNA TGTGCCAGCAGCCCTCTGGCTGTCGCAGATACGCAGTATTTT. Its protein product is CASSPLAVADTQYF.

This CDR3 is CASSDFGENTGELFF. For the CDR3, the DNA is TGTGCCAGCAGTGATTTCGGGGAGAACACCGGGGAGCTGTTTTTT. The rearrangement joins TRBV6-4 to TRBJ2-2, with D tentatively TRBD2 (5 bases). V was clipped by 3 bases and J by 1 base, with 9 bases between them. Germline CDR1 reads MRHNA; CDR2 reads SNTAGT. This CDR3 comprises 15 residues.

This clone was counted a few times. J is TRBJ2-7 and V is TRBV6-5; a possible D gene is TRBD1 (5 bases). V lost 6 bases and J lost 3, with 18 bases in between. CDR3 size: 15 residues. Germline CDR1 reads MNHEY; CDR2 reads SVGAGI. The CDR3, as DNA: TGTGCCAGCAGACCCCGCCGACAGAATTACTACGAGCAGTACTTC. It specifies CASRPRRQNYYEQYF.

The V call is TRBV28, the J call TRBJ1-5, with D possibly TRBD1 on 6 matching bases. The CDR3 runs to 15 residues. Trimming took 2 bases from V and 7 from J, leaving 15 bases between them. CDR1 and CDR2 (germline): MDHEN, SYDVKM. The CDR3 spells CASSLAGGAQQPQHF. The CDR3 region has the DNA TGTGCCAGCAGTTTAGCGGGGGGCGCACAGCAGCCCCAGCATTTT. Variable domain in full (rest from reference TRBV28 and TRBJ1-5): DVKVTQSSRYLVKRTGEKVFLECVQDMDHENMFWYRQDPGLGLRLIYFSYDVKMKEKGDIPEGYSVSREKKERFSLILESASTNQTSMYLCASSLAGGAQQPQHFGDGTRLSIL.

The gene calls are TRBV10-3 and TRBJ2-1; TRBD2 might be the D (5 bases). This CDR3 region has 13 residues. Trimming cost V 5 bases and J 7 bases, with 12 bases left between them. Germline loops: CDR1 ENHRY, CDR2 SYGVKD. CDR3 nucleotide sequence: TGTGCCATCAGTTCAGGAGGAGGAAATGAGCAGTTCTTC. Its translation: CAISSGGGNEQFF.

The chain is built from TRBV7-7 and TRBJ2-2; TRBD1 might be the D (6 bases). The length of the CDR3 is 13 residues. Germline assignment: CDR1 SSHAT and CDR2 FNYEAQ (reference sequence). V shed 4 bases and J shed 6 bases, with 9 bases lying between them. DNA of the CDR3: TGTGCCAGCAGCTACCAGGGGTCCGGGGAGCTGTTTTTT. It is translated as CASSYQGSGELFF.

The rearrangement uses TRBV28 and TRBJ2-1, with D possibly matching TRBD2 (5 bases). V was clipped by 8 bases and J by 9 bases, with 11 bases between them. CDR3 length: 11 residues. Germline CDR1 is MDHEN and CDR2 is SYDVKM. Here the CDR3 DNA reads TGTGCCAGCGGGAGAGGCAGTGAGCAGTTCTTC. This gives the protein CASGRGSEQFF.

The J gene is TRBJ2-7, the V gene TRBV6-5; 7 positions match TRBD1. CDR1 and CDR2 from the germline V gene are MNHEY and SVGAGI. The CDR3 extends over 15 amino acids. J gave up 5 bases and V 2 bases, and 9 bases lay outside the gene matches. The CDR3 bases are TGTGCCAGCAGTTACATGGCCGAAGGGGGCAACGAGCAGTACTTC. Its protein is CASSYMAEGGNEQYF.

The chain is built from TRBV6-5 and TRBJ1-2; TRBD1 might be the D (6 bases). Between the trimmed V and J ends, which lost 5 bases and 0 bases, there was a span of 10 bases. The CDR3 spans 14 residues. CDR1 is MNHEY, CDR2 SVGAGI, per germline. The CDR3 spells CASSRTVSNYGYTF. CDR3 bases: TGTGCCAGCAGTCGGACAGTATCTAACTATGGCTACACCTTC.

The rearrangement links TRBV28 to TRBJ1-1; D ambiguous. CDR1 and CDR2 from the germline V gene are MDHEN and SYDVKM. Between the trimmed V and J ends, which lost 6 bases and 7 bases, there was a span of 9 bases. CDR3 length: 11 residues. CDR3 sequence reads: CASRNFVEAFF. The CDR3 DNA reads as TGTGCCAGCAGGAACTTCGTTGAAGCTTTCTTT.

The chain joins TRBV2 to TRBJ2-3; the match to TRBD2 covers 9 bases. J lost 0 bases, V lost 5 bases, and 0 bases had no gene match. CDR3 size: 14 residues. From germline, CDR1 is SNHLY and CDR2 FYNNEI. DNA of the CDR3: TGTGCCAGCAGTACTAGCGGGAGCACAGATACGCAGTATTTT. Its translation: CASSTSGSTDTQYF.